The entry below describes one T cell receptor (beta chain). The data are from a study of blood T cell repertoires in COVID-19. Sequenced by immunoSEQ multiplex PCR; TCRdb stores in-frame clones only, minus some. The sample lists approximately 170,000 clones, roughly 91% seen once, with approximately 5% in the top ten. V was cut by 5 bases and J by 2 bases, with 16 bases left in between. The CDR3 has 15 residues. Per the germline V gene, CDR1 is MDHEN and CDR2 is SYDVKM. The clonotype originates from a man aged 18 to 35 with COVID-19, enrolled during active disease. The material sequenced was peripheral blood. This rearrangement joins TRBV28 to TRBJ2-7; a weak D match, TRBD2 (6 bases). The CDR3 is CASSPTGVLTYEQYF. The CDR3 DNA sequence: TGTGCCAGCAGTCCGACGGGGGTCCTCACCTACGAGCAGTACTTC.